This T cell receptor beta chain was identified in a study of beta chain features in type 1 diabetes. Of note for this clone: Antigen unknown.

Study outcomes and limitations: Overrepresentation of cells with high TCR expression could result from cDNA sequencing. Moderate yet significant TCRB CDR3 shortening was seen in Type 1 diabetes patients in all four CD4+ subsets.

In total, each donor contributed a single heparinised blood draw that averaged approximately 0.12 L. The CDR3 spans 17 residues. Per germline, CDR1 GTSNPN and CDR2 SVGIG (reference sequence). V was trimmed by 2 bases and J by 1 base, leaving 18 bases between them. Expressed TCRB transcripts got sequenced, as all isolated RNA was reverse transcribed. An average approximately 4 million reads came from naive, central memory and regulatory T cell samples. The repertoire was sequenced with immunoSEQ multiplex PCR; TCRdb's copy has only in-frame clones and lacks some. The table lists approximately 280,000 clones, 14% to 15% of them singletons, with 0.015% to 0.019% in the top ten.

This receptor was identified in a young man with type 1 diabetes. Input material: naive CD4+ T cells from blood. This chain connects TRBV30 to TRBJ1-3; D perhaps matches TRBD1 (5 bases). The CDR3 sequence is CAWSMWGGPISGNTIYF. DNA for the CDR3: TGTGCCTGGAGTATGTGGGGCGGACCAATTTCTGGAAACACCATATATTTT.